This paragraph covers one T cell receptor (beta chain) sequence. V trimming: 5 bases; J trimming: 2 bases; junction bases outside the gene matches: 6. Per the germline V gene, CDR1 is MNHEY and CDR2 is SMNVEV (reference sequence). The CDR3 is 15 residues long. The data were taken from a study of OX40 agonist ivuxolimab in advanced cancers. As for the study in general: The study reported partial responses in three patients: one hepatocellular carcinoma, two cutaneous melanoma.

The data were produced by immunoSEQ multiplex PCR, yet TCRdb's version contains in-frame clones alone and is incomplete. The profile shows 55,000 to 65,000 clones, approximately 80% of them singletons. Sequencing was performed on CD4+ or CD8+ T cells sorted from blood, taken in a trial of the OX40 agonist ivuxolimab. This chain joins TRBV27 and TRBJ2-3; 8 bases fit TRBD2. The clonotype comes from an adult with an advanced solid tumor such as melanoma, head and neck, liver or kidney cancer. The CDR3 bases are TGTGCCAGCAGTCTCCAGCGGGGGCTCACAGATACGCAGTATTTT. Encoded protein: CASSLQRGLTDTQYF.